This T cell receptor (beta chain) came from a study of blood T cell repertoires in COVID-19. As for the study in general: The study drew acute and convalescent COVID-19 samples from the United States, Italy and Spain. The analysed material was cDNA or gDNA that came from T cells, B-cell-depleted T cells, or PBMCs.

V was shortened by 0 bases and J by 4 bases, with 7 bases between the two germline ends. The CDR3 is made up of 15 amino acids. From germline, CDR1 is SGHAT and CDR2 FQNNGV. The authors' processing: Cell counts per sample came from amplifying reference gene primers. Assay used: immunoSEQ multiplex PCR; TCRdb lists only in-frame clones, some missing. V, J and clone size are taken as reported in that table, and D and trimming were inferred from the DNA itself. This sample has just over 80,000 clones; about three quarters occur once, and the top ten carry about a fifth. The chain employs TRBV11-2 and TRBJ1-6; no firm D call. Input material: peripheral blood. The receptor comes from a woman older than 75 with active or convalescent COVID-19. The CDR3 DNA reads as TGTGCCAGCAGCTTAGATTTCCGGTATAATTCACCCCTCCACTTT. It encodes CASSLDFRYNSPLHF.